The present T cell receptor (beta chain) was sequenced within a study of CXCR3-negative and CXCR3-positive naive CD8 T cells. Study observations and caveats: Between one naive subset and the other, surface CD5 was comparable, and TCR strength was inferred from TRB CDR3 properties. Memory, not naive, CXCR3-negative and CXCR3-positive cells differed in TRBV-TRBJ usage. Each naive subset displayed comparably high diversity, whereas memory CD8+ cells displayed much lower diversity.

A remark on this clonotype: Its antigen remains unidentified.

Every subset of CD8+ T cells was sorted in triplicate at approximately 310,000 cells each. Via 5' RACE with UMI labels, TRB cDNA libraries were prepared. TCRdb reprocessed the 5' RACE reads and keeps a single row for each CDR3 protein, giving no DNA. The sample table includes 150,000 or so distinct CDR3 sequences. Sequencing input: naive CXCR3- CD8+ T cells from blood. Sample subset: CD45RO-CCR7+CD27+CD95- naive CD8+ T cells lacking CXCR3 (TNR3-). The receptor was derived from a human donor in good health. Some clones in this sample may be carry-over from other donors' samples.

CDR3 protein: CASSFGSDFYEQYF. The chain employs TRBV12-3 or TRBV12-4 and TRBJ2-7. The length of the CDR3 is 14 residues.